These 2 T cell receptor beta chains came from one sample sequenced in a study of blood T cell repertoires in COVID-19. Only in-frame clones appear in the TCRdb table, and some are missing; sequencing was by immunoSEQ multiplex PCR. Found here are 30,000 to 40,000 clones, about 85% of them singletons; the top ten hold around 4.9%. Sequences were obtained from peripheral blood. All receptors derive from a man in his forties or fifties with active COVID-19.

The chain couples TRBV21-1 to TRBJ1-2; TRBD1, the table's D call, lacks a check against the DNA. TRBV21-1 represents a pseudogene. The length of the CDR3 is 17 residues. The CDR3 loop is CASSKVGRGGANYGYTF. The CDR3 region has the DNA TGTGCCAGCAGCAAAGTCGGCAGGGGCGGTGCTAACTATGGCTACACCTTC.

The CDR3 sequence is CASSGTAITEAFF. CDR3 in DNA: TGTGCCAGTAGTGGGACAGCTATTACTGAAGCTTTCTTT. The chain couples TRBV19 to TRBJ1-1; TRBD1 agrees at 7 bases. The V segment lost 5 bases and the J segment 5 bases; nucleotides outside the gene matches: 5. The CDR3 contains 13 residues. Germline CDR1 LNHDA, CDR2 SQIVND (reference sequence).